This entry lists 2 T cell receptor beta chains sequenced from one sample in a study of blood T cells in healthy people across ages. For the second PCR, which ran for about 7 to 12 cycles, a sample-barcoded 5' primer and a J-beta primer mix were used. TCRdb re-called the 5' RACE reads through MiXCR, storing one row per CDR3 protein. This sample has about 970,000 distinct CDR3 sequences, with roughly 47% found just once. The sample taken for sequencing was blood. The receptors stem from a woman in her sixties in good health.

The rearrangement uses TRBV4-1 and TRBJ2-6, with TRBD2 matching 11 bases. The V gene's germline CDR1 is MGHRA and CDR2 YSYEKL. Trimming cost V 3 bases and J 0 bases; bases outside gene matches: 10. The CDR3 has 20 residues. The CDR3 loop is CASSHKQSGLADSGANVLTF. The CDR3 region has the DNA TGCGCCAGCAGCCACAAACAATCGGGACTAGCGGACTCTGGGGCCAACGTCCTGACTTTC.

This clonotype was recorded a few times. J is TRBJ2-5 and V is TRBV25-1; a weak D match, TRBD1 (6 bases). The closer fit of TRBJ2-7 to the DNA end suggests the J call may be wrong. From germline, CDR1 is MGHDK and CDR2 SYGVNS. The CDR3 has 12 residues. In DNA form, the CDR3 reads TGTGCCAGCAGGGACAGTGTCTACGAGCAGTACTTC. Translating it yields CASRDSVYEQYF.